This TCR beta chain is from a study of response to subunit inactivated influenza vaccine. Many counts were recorded for this clonotype. Trimming stripped 2 bases from V and 0 bases from J, with 7 bases between. Germline lookup yields CDR1 MDHEN and CDR2 SYDVKM. The CDR3 extends over 15 amino acids. TCRdb reanalysed the RT-PCR reads using MiXCR and keeps one entry per CDR3 protein. The sample has hundreds of thousands of distinct CDR3 sequences, approximately 16% seen once. The origin of this receptor is a man between 50 and 70 years old who received an inactivated influenza vaccine. The chain links TRBV28 to TRBJ1-4; D unresolved. The source material was CD4+ T cells sorted from PBMCs, sampled less than 30 months after vaccination. The CDR3 sequence: CASSLARATNEKLFF. DNA of the CDR3: TGTGCCAGCAGTTTAGCGCGCGCAACTAATGAAAAACTGTTTTTT. The full variable domain, with the rest looked up from reference TRBV28 and TRBJ1-4, is DVKVTQSSRYLVKRTGEKVFLECVQDMDHENMFWYRQDPGLGLRLIYFSYDVKMKEKGDIPEGYSVSREKKERFSLILESASTNQTSMYLCASSLARATNEKLFFGSGTQLSVL.